The 23 T cell receptor beta chains presented below share a single source sample, sequenced in a study of radiation and T cells in renal cell carcinoma. Some clones are missing from TCRdb's copy, which holds only in-frame ones; the method was immunoSEQ multiplex PCR. This sample has some 120,000 clones, with 81% found just once. Documented time point: blood 2 weeks post-SBRT. Treatment reported: 15 Gy SBRT to primary tumor, nephrectomy 4 weeks later. The sequencing here drew on blood, taken from a patient whose treatment included radiotherapy and nephrectomy. These receptors all come from a woman in her fifties or sixties with renal cell carcinoma.

The V and J genes are TRBV7-8 and TRBJ2-1, with a tentative D call TRBD2 (6 bases). V shed 5 bases and J shed 4 bases, with 18 bases lying between them. The CDR3 runs 16 residues. Per germline, CDR1 SGHVS and CDR2 FQNEAQ. The chain's CDR3 is CASSRGGSGYYNEQFF. CDR3 bases: TGTGCCAGCAGCAGGGGCGGTAGCGGCTATTACAATGAGCAGTTCTTC.

The V gene is TRBV2, the J gene TRBJ1-6; D not certain. The CDR3 loop spans 15 amino acids. V was cut by 1 base and J by 5 bases, with 9 bases left in between. Germline V gives CDR1 SNHLY, CDR2 FYNNEI. As DNA, the CDR3 is TGTGCCAGCAGTGAAGAAGTACGGAATAATTCACCCCTCCACTTT. It specifies CASSEEVRNNSPLHF.

This chain joins TRBV5-1 and TRBJ2-7; D possibly corresponds to TRBD1 (6 bases). The CDR3 is 15 residues long. V lost 4 bases and J 2 bases, leaving 16 bases between the germline ends. Germline loops: CDR1 SGHRS, CDR2 YFSETQ. The CDR3: CASSATGLGPYEQYF. The CDR3 DNA follows: TGCGCCAGCAGCGCAACAGGGTTGGGGCCCTACGAGCAGTACTTC. The full variable domain, in which reference TRBV5-1 and TRBJ2-7 provide the parts outside the CDR3, is KAGVTQTPRYLIKTRGQQVTLSCSPISGHRSVSWYQQTPGQGLQFLFEYFSETQRNKGNFPGRFSGRQFSNSRSEMNVSTLELGDSALYLCASSATGLGPYEQYFGPGTRLTVT.

The gene calls are TRBV4-2 and TRBJ2-1; D is perhaps TRBD2 (6 bases). The germline gives CDR1 LGHNA, CDR2 YNFKEQ. V lost 0 bases to trimming and J lost 0 bases, with 12 bases between them. The length of the CDR3 is 17 residues. CDR3 bases: TGTGCCAGCAGCCAAGAGGCGACCGGGAGCTCCTACAATGAGCAGTTCTTC. It codes for CASSQEATGSSYNEQFF.

The genes are TRBV6-1 and TRBJ1-1; TRBD1 might be the D (6 bases). Germline V gene lookup returns CDR1 MNHNS and CDR2 SASEGT. V lost 5 bases and J 5 bases, leaving 15 bases between the germline ends. The CDR3 length is 14 residues. CDR3 amino acids: CASSPGGGITEAFF. In DNA, the CDR3 is TGTGCCAGCAGTCCAGGAGGGGGGATAACTGAAGCTTTCTTT.

This clone was observed a single time. The CDR3 reads CASSSTRYQETQYF. CDR3 DNA sequence: TGTGCCAGCAGCTCCACAAGGTACCAAGAGACCCAGTACTTC. This chain joins TRBV7-2 and TRBJ2-5; no definite D call. The germline V gene has CDR1 SGHTA and CDR2 FQGNSA. The V end was cut by 4 bases, the J end by 0 bases, with 9 bases between. CDR3 length: 14 residues.

The chain recombines TRBV11-2 with TRBJ2-3, with a tentative D call TRBD2 (6 bases). V lost 5 bases and J lost 4, with 16 bases in between. The CDR3 runs to 15 residues. Germline V gene lookup returns CDR1 SGHAT and CDR2 FQNNGV. CDR3 in amino acids: CASSPWTTAADTQYF. The CDR3 DNA is TGTGCCAGCAGCCCCTGGACTACTGCCGCAGATACGCAGTATTTT. The whole variable domain, remainder taken from reference TRBV11-2 and TRBJ2-3, is EAGVAQSPRYKIIEKRQSVAFWCNPISGHATLYWYQQILGQGPKLLIQFQNNGVVDDSQLPKDRFSAERLKGVDSTLKIQPAKLEDSAVYLCASSPWTTAADTQYFGPGTRLTVL.

This chain joins TRBV2 and TRBJ1-4; maybe TRBD1 (5 bases). The V gene's germline CDR1 is SNHLY and CDR2 FYNNEI. The ends were cut back, 6 bases at V and 8 bases at J, with 10 bases in the middle. The CDR3 contains 12 residues. CDR3 nucleotide sequence: TGTGCCAGCAGGACGGGGCAGGAAAAACTGTTTTTT. Translating it yields CASRTGQEKLFF.

This rearrangement joins TRBV7-2 to TRBJ2-4, with unresolved D. The germline CDR1 and CDR2 sequences are SGHTA and FQGNSA. This CDR3 region has 12 residues. With 5 bases removed from V and 5 bases from J, the gap between germline ends came to 7 bases. CDR3 amino acids: CASSPTENIQYF. The CDR3 DNA follows: TGTGCCAGCAGCCCCACCGAAAACATTCAGTACTTC.

This chain joins TRBV28 and TRBJ1-1; D unresolved. The germline CDR1 and CDR2 sequences are MDHEN and SYDVKM. Trimming removed 4 bases from V and 0 bases from J, with 6 bases in between. The CDR3 runs to 13 residues. In nucleotides, the CDR3 is TGTGCCAGCAGTTATGGGGTGAACACTGAAGCTTTCTTT. It translates to CASSYGVNTEAFF.

J is TRBJ1-1 and V is TRBV20-1; the D is unclear. The ends were cut back, 6 bases at V and 1 base at J, with 3 bases in the middle. Per germline, CDR1 DFQATT and CDR2 SNEGSKA (reference sequence). The CDR3 loop spans 10 amino acids. CDR3 sequence (DNA): TGCAGTGCGAGGAACACTGAAGCTTTCTTT. Translated: CSARNTEAFF.

CDR3 loop: CASSNARETQYF. The DNA of the CDR3 is TGTGCCAGCAGCAACGCCCGAGAGACCCAGTACTTC. The gene calls are TRBV7-9 and TRBJ2-5; no definite D call. Germline V lookup: CDR1 SEHNR, CDR2 FQNEAQ (reference sequence). Trimming left V 5 bases short and J 4 bases short, with 8 bases between. The CDR3 consists of 12 residues.

This chain links TRBV6-1 with TRBJ2-3; perhaps TRBD1 as D (5 bases). This CDR3 spans 16 amino acids. V was trimmed by 4 bases and J by 0 bases, leaving 14 bases between them. Germline loops: CDR1 MNHNS, CDR2 SASEGT. CDR3 sequence: CASSGPPGSSTDTQYF. In DNA, the CDR3 is TGTGCCAGCAGTGGACCACCAGGGTCTAGCACAGATACGCAGTATTTT.

The chain recombines TRBV5-1 with TRBJ2-7; D may be TRBD1 (6 bases). V lost 0 bases, J lost 7 bases, and 14 bases lay in between. The length of the CDR3 is 14 residues. Germline CDR1 and CDR2: SGHRS and YFSETQ. The CDR3 loop is CASSLDTGWEEQYF. CDR3 nucleotides: TGCGCCAGCAGCTTGGATACAGGGTGGGAGGAGCAGTACTTC.

The gene calls are TRBV6-5 and TRBJ1-3; D is unclear. The CDR3 consists of 15 residues. The germline V gene encodes CDR1 MNHEY and CDR2 SVGAGI. Trimming took off 0 bases at V and 1 base at J, with 7 bases between the two ends. The CDR3 loop is CASSYSWVSGNTIYF. DNA of the CDR3: TGTGCCAGCAGTTACTCTTGGGTTTCTGGAAACACCATATATTTT.

The rearrangement joins TRBV2 to TRBJ2-6; 7 positions match TRBD2. The germline gives CDR1 SNHLY, CDR2 FYNNEI. This CDR3 contains 15 residues. V lost 10 bases to trimming and J lost 0 bases; unmatched junction nucleotides: 6. CDR3 loop: CAKPKRGSGANVLTF. The CDR3, as DNA: TGTGCCAAACCCAAGCGGGGCTCTGGGGCCAACGTCCTGACTTTC. The entire variable domain, with the rest obtained from reference TRBV2 and TRBJ2-6, is as follows: EPEVTQTPSHQVTQMGQEVILRCVPISNHLYFYWYRQILGQKVEFLVSFYNNEISEKSEIFDDQFSVERPDGSNFTLKIRSTKLEDSAMYFCAKPKRGSGANVLTFGAGSRLTVL.

This chain links TRBV4-1 with TRBJ1-5, with D tentatively TRBD1 (5 bases). The length of the CDR3 is 17 residues. V was shortened by 1 base and J by 4 bases, with 17 bases between the two germline ends. Germline assignment: CDR1 MGHRA and CDR2 YSYEKL. The CDR3 DNA is TGCGCCAGCAGCCAAGCTCTTACAAGGGGCAGGAATCAGCCCCAGCATTTT. The encoded protein is CASSQALTRGRNQPQHF.

The chain combines TRBV7-3 with TRBJ2-3; D gene ambiguous. The CDR3 runs 13 residues. The V and J ends lost 1 base and 3 bases respectively, with 5 bases between them. Germline CDR1 is SGHTA and CDR2 is FQGTGA. CDR3 DNA: TGTGCCAGCAGCTTAAGACTTACAGATACGCAGTATTTT. This codes for CASSLRLTDTQYF.

The J gene is TRBJ2-7, the V gene TRBV5-5; D is perhaps TRBD1 (5 bases). The CDR3 runs to 14 residues. Germline V gives CDR1 SGHKS, CDR2 YYEKEE (reference sequence). The V end was cut by 4 bases, the J end by 3 bases, with 14 bases between. In nucleotides, the CDR3 is TGTGCCAGCAGCCCCCTTACGACAGACTACGAGCAGTACTTC. Encoded protein: CASSPLTTDYEQYF.

V and J are TRBV5-1 and TRBJ2-5; D may be TRBD2 (5 bases). Germline V CDR1 and CDR2: SGHRS, YFSETQ. Between the trimmed V and J ends, which lost 0 bases and 5 bases, there was a span of 5 bases. CDR3 size: 12 residues. CDR3 region: CASSLGEETQYF. The CDR3 DNA reads as TGCGCCAGCAGCTTGGGGGAGGAGACCCAGTACTTC.

The chain couples TRBV6-6 to TRBJ2-2, with 14 bases that match TRBD2. The CDR3 consists of 16 residues. Germline-derived CDR1 and CDR2 are MNHNY and SVGAGI (reference sequence). After removal of 6 bases from V and 6 bases from J, the junction contained 6 bases not matched to a gene. The CDR3 here is CASSETGLAGAGELFF. The CDR3 coding sequence is TGTGCCAGCAGCGAGACGGGACTAGCGGGAGCCGGGGAGCTGTTTTTT.

This chain uses TRBV6-5 with TRBJ2-7, with D possibly being TRBD2 (5 bases). Germline-derived CDR1 and CDR2 are MNHEY and SVGAGI. The germline V and J ends were trimmed by 8 bases and 4 bases, with 15 bases remaining between them. The CDR3 runs 13 residues. The CDR3, as DNA: TGTGCCAGCGCCCTCCGCGGACTTTACGAGCAGTACTTC. Its protein product is CASALRGLYEQYF.

This clone showed up just once. This rearrangement joins TRBV2 to TRBJ1-5; 7 bases align to TRBD1. J lost 8 bases, V lost 7 bases, and 14 bases had no gene match. The CDR3 extends over 15 amino acids. Germline V gene sequence: CDR1 SNHLY, CDR2 FYNNEI. CDR3: CASTPSTGITEPQHF. CDR3 sequence (DNA): TGTGCCAGCACCCCCTCGACAGGGATAACGGAGCCCCAGCATTTT.